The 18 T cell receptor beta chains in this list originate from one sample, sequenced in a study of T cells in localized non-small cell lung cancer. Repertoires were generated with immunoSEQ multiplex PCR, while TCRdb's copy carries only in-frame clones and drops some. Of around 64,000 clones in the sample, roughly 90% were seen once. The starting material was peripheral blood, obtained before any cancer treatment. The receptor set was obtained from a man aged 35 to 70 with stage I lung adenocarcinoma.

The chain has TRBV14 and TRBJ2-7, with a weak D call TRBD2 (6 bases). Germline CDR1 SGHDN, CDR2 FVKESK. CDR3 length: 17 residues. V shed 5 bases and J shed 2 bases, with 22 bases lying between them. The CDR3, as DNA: TGTGCCAGCAGCACTTATAGGGGAAGCGGGCCGACCTACGAGCAGTACTTC. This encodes CASSTYRGSGPTYEQYF. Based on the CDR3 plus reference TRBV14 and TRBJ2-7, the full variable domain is EAGVTQFPSHSVIEKGQTVTLRCDPISGHDNLYWYRRVMGKEIKFLLHFVKESKQDESGMPNNRFLAERTGGTYSTLKVQPAELEDSGVYFCASSTYRGSGPTYEQYFGPGTRLTVT.

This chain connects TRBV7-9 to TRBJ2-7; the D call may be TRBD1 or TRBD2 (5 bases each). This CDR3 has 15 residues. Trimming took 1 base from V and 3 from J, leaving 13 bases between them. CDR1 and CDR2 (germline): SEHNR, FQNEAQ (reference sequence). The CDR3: CASSLVGDIGYEQYF. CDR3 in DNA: TGTGCCAGCAGCTTAGTGGGGGATATTGGCTACGAGCAGTACTTC. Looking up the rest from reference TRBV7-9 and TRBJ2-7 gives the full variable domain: DTGVSQNPRHKITKRGQNVTFRCDPISEHNRLYWYRQTLGQGPEFLTYFQNEAQLEKSRLLSDRFSAERPKGSFSTLEIQRTEQGDSAMYLCASSLVGDIGYEQYFGPGTRLTVT.

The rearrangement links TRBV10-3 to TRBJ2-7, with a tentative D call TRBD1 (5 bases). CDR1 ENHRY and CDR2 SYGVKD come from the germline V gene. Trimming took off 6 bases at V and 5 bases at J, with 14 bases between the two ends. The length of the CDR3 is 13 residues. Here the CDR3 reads CAIRGPPGDEQYF. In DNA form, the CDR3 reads TGTGCCATCAGGGGGCCTCCGGGTGACGAGCAGTACTTC.

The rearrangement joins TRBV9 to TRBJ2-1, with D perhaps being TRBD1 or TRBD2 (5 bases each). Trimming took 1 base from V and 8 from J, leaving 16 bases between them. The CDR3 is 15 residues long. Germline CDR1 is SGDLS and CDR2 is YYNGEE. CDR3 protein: CASSVSRDPRHEQFF. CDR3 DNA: TGTGCCAGCAGCGTAAGTAGGGACCCACGGCATGAGCAGTTCTTC.

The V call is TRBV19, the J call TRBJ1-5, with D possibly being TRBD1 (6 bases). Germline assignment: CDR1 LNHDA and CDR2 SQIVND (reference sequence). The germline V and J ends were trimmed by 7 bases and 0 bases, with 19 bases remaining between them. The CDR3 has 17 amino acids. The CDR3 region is CASIISWTAYSNQPQHF. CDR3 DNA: TGTGCCAGTATCATAAGTTGGACAGCTTATAGCAATCAGCCCCAGCATTTT.

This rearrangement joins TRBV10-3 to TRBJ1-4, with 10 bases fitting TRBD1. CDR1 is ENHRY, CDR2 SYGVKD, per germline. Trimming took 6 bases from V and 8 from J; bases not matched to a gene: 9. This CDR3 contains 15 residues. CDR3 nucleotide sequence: TGTGCCATCAGCTCCCCCGGGACAGGGGTCGAAAAACTGTTTTTT. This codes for CAISSPGTGVEKLFF.

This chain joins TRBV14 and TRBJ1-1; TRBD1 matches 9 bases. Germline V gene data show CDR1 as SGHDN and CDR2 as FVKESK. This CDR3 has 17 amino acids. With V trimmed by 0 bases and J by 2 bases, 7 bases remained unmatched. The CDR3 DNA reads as TGTGCCAGCAGCCAAGATGGGGACAGGGCCCCTAACACTGAAGCTTTCTTT. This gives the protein CASSQDGDRAPNTEAFF.

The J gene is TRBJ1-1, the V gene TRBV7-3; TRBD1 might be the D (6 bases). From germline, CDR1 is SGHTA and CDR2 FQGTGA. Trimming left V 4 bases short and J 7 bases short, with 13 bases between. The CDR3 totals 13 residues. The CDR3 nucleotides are TGTGCCAGCAGCTCAACAGGGTTTTTTGAAGCTTTCTTT. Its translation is CASSSTGFFEAFF. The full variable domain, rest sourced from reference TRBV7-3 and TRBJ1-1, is GAGVSQTPSNKVTEKGKYVELRCDPISGHTALYWYRQSLGQGPEFLIYFQGTGAADDSGLPNDRFFAVRPEGSVSTLKIQRTERGDSAVYLCASSSTGFFEAFFGQGTRLTVV.

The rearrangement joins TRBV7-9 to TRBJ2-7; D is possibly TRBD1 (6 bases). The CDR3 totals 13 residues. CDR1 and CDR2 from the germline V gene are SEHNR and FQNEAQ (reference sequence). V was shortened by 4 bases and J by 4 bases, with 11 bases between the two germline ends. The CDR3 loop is CASSSIQGYEQYF. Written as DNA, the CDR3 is TGTGCCAGCAGCTCGATACAGGGATACGAGCAGTACTTC.

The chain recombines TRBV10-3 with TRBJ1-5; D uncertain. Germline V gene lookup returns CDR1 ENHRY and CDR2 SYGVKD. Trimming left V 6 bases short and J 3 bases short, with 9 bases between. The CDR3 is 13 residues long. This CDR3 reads CAISPRDNQPQHF. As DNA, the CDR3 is TGTGCCATCAGCCCTAGGGACAATCAGCCCCAGCATTTT.

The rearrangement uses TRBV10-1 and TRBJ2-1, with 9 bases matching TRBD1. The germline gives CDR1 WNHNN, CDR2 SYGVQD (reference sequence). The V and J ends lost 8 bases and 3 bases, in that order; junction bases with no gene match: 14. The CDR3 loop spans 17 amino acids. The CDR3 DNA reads TGCGCCAGCCTTCCCAAGCACAGGGGGCTCTACTACAATGAGCAGTTCTTC. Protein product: CASLPKHRGLYYNEQFF.

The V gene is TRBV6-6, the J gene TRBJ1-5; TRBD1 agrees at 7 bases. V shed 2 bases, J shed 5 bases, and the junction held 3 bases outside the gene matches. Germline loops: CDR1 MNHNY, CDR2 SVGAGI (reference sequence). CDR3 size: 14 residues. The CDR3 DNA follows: TGTGCCAGCAGTTACGGGGACAGCTATCAGCCCCAGCATTTT. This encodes CASSYGDSYQPQHF.

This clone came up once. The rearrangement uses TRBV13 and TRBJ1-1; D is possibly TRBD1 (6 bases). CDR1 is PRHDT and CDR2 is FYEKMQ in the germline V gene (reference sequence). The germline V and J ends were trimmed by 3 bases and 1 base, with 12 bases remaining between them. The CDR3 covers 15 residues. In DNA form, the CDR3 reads TGTGCCAGCAGCTTGTATTCAGGGGAGAACACTGAAGCTTTCTTT. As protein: CASSLYSGENTEAFF.

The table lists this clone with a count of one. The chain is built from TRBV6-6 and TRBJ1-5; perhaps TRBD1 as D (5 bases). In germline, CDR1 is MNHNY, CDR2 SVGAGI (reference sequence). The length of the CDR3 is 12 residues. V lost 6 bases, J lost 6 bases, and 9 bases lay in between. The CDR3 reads CASRHQGQPQHF. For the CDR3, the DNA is TGTGCCAGCAGACACCAGGGTCAGCCCCAGCATTTT.

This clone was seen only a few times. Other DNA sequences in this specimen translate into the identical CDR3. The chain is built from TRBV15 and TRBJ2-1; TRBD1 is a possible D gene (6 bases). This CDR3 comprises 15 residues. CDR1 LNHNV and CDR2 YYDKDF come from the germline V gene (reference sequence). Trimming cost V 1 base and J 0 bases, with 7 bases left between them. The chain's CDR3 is CATSRARGSYNEQFF. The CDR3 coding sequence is TGTGCCACCAGCAGAGCCAGGGGCTCCTACAATGAGCAGTTCTTC.

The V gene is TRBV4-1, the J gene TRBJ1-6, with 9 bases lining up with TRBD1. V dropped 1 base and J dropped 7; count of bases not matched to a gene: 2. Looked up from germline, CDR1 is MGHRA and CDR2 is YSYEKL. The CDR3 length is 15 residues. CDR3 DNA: TGCGCCAGCAGCCAAGGGGGACAGGGCAATTCACCCCTCCACTTT. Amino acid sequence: CASSQGGQGNSPLHF.

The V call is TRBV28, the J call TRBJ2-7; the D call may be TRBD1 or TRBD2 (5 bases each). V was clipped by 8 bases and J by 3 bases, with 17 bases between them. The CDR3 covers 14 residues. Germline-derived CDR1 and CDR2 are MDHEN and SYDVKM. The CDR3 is CASSPGTLRYEQYF. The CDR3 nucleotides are TGTGCCAGCTCCCCCGGGACCCTCCGCTACGAGCAGTACTTC.

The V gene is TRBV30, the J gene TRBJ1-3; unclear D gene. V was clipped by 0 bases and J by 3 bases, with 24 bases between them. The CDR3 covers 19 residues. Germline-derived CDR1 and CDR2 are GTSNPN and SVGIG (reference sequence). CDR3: CAWSVGPLLGRSYGNTIYF. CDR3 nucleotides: TGTGCCTGGAGTGTAGGCCCCTTGTTGGGGAGGTCGTATGGAAACACCATATATTTT.